The T cell receptor beta chain described here comes from a study of cytomegalovirus exposure and HLA in healthy donors. Findings and limits, study-wide: The availability of immune exposure information extended only to CMV serostatus. In a later analysis, donors in an Asian-associated ancestry cluster reportedly had fewer N-insertions in productive TCRs than the cohort mean. Overall, approximately 150 TCR beta chains were annotated as cytomegalovirus-associated.

PCR involved 60 Vbeta and 13 Jbeta primers. Sequenced by immunoSEQ multiplex PCR; TCRdb stores in-frame clones only, minus some. The sample shows about 110,000 clones, roughly four fifths of them seen only once. V lost 0 bases and J lost 6; bases outside the gene matches: 4. The CDR3 sequence is 17 residues long. Germline CDR1 reads MNHNS; CDR2 reads SASEGT. This clone was seen only a few times. Its antigen remains unidentified. The receptor was derived from a woman aged 30 to 39 in good health and CMV-seronegative. The chain recombines TRBV6-1 with TRBJ2-3; 15 bases fit TRBD2. The specimen sequenced was PBMCs. The CDR3 is CASSEAGLAGGSDTQYF. The CDR3 DNA follows: TGTGCCAGCAGTGAAGCAGGACTAGCGGGAGGGAGTGATACGCAGTATTTT.